This T cell receptor beta chain originates from a study of response to subunit inactivated influenza vaccine. The CDR3 length is 16 residues. After removal of 4 bases from V and 3 bases from J, the junction contained 4 bases not matched to a gene. Germline V lookup: CDR1 SEHNR, CDR2 FQNEAQ (reference sequence). MiXCR was run by TCRdb on the RT-PCR reads, yielding one entry per CDR3 protein. The table has 400,000 to 650,000 distinct CDR3 sequences, roughly 7.6% seen once. The sequence was obtained from a man between 50 and 75 years old who received an inactivated influenza vaccine. This material consisted of PBMCs from blood, taken around 25 months after vaccination. The rearrangement links TRBV7-9 to TRBJ2-1; TRBD2 aligns across 12 bases. CDR3 sequence reads: CASSSSGLAGYNEQFF. As DNA, the CDR3 is TGTGCCAGCAGCTCTTCGGGACTAGCGGGCTACAATGAGCAGTTCTTC. Full variable domain (rest looked up from reference TRBV7-9 and TRBJ2-1): DTGVSQNPRHKITKRGQNVTFRCDPISEHNRLYWYRQTLGQGPEFLTYFQNEAQLEKSRLLSDRFSAERPKGSFSTLEIQRTEQGDSAMYLCASSSSGLAGYNEQFFGPGTRLTVL.